This is a list of T cell receptor beta chains from one sample in a study of blood T cell repertoires in COVID-19. Profiled with immunoSEQ multiplex PCR; TCRdb holds only in-frame clones, not every one. The data show 100,000 to 150,000 clones, with around 85% seen just once and 3.2% held by the top ten. The material sequenced was peripheral blood. All receptors come from an elderly woman with COVID-19, enrolled during active disease. CDR3s include the opening cysteine and the closing phenylalanine or tryptophan. Each record gives: D gene, clone size, V gene, J gene, CDR3 DNA, CDR3 protein. The D gene is left open where the match is weak. The listing skips clone size in some rows; elsewhere it reads once, few, many or a size class.

-	-	TRBV6-2/TRBV6-3	TRBJ2-1	TGTGCCAGCAGCCAATCTCGTAATGAGCAGTTCTTC	CASSQSRNEQFF
TRBD1	once	TRBV28	TRBJ1-5	TGTGCCAGCAGCACAGGGGTACGTCAGCCCCAGCATTTT	CASSTGVRQPQHF
-	-	TRBV19	TRBJ2-6	TGTGCCAGTAGTACCGGGGTGGGGAGTGGGGCCAACGTCCTGACTTTC	CASSTGVGSGANVLTF
-	-	TRBV19	TRBJ1-2	TGTGCCAGTAGCGGGTCCATCCGCTATGGCTACACCTTC	CASSGSIRYGYTF
-	-	TRBV6-2/TRBV6-3	TRBJ1-2	TGTGCCAGCAGTTACCGACAGGACTATGGCTACACCTTC	CASSYRQDYGYTF
TRBD2	-	TRBV6-4	TRBJ2-1	TGTGCCAGCAGCCGGGACTATGGAAATGAGCAGTTCTTC	CASSRDYGNEQFF
-	-	TRBV6-6	TRBJ1-1	TGTGCCAGCAGTCCCTTCAGGAAGAACACTGAAGCTTTCTTT	CASSPFRKNTEAFF
TRBD1	-	TRBV7-2	TRBJ2-7	TGTGCCAGCAGCTCGGCGGGACAGGGGTGGGAGCAGTACTTC	CASSSAGQGWEQYF
-	-	TRBV6-6	TRBJ2-7	TGTGCCAGCAGGGGGACTTCTTCCTACGAGCAGTACTTC	CASRGTSSYEQYF
-	-	TRBV12-3/TRBV12-4	TRBJ2-7	TGTGCCAGCAGGCGCGGAAACTACGAGCAGTACTTC	CASRRGNYEQYF
-	-	TRBV7-2	TRBJ2-1	TGTGCCAGCAGCTTTCTTAATGAGCAGTTCTTC	CASSFLNEQFF
-	-	TRBV28	TRBJ1-1	TGTGCCAGCAGTTCCCAGGGTGTTTTTAACACTGAAGCTTTCTTT	CASSSQGVFNTEAFF
-	few	TRBV7-9	TRBJ1-5	TGTGCCAGCAGCTTACAGAATCAGCCCCAGCATTTT	CASSLQNQPQHF
-	-	TRBV29-1	TRBJ2-7	TGCAGCGTTAGTGGGACTCTTTCAACCTACGAGCAGTACTTC	CSVSGTLSTYEQYF
-	few	TRBV7-9	TRBJ1-1	TGTGCCAGCAGTCTCGACAGTATGAACACTGAAGCTTTCTTT	CASSLDSMNTEAFF
-	-	TRBV27	TRBJ2-7	TGTGCCAGCAGTTTAACATTTCGGGTCGATTCCTACGAGCAGTACTTC	CASSLTFRVDSYEQYF
TRBD2	-	TRBV28	TRBJ2-3	TGTGCCAGCAGTAAGGCTAGCGGGAGGGCCGGGGCAGATACGCAGTATTTT	CASSKASGRAGADTQYF
TRBD2	-	TRBV6-2/TRBV6-3	TRBJ2-1	TGTGCCAGCAGTTCGTCACTAGCGGGAGGCGGTGAGCAGTTCTTC	CASSSSLAGGGEQFF
TRBD2	-	TRBV2	TRBJ2-5	TGTGCCAGCAGCCCCGGGACTAGCGGGAGCGGTCGTAGAGAGACCCAGTACTTC	CASSPGTSGSGRRETQYF
-	once	TRBV7-9	TRBJ2-3	TGTGCCAGCAGCTTAGTTCAGTCACAGAGCACAGATACGCAGTATTTT	CASSLVQSQSTDTQYF
TRBD2	-	TRBV19	TRBJ2-1	TGTGCCAGTAGTATAGTGGCTAGCGGGGCAAATGAGCAGTTCTTC	CASSIVASGANEQFF
-	-	TRBV21-1	TRBJ1-3	TGTGCCAGCAGCAAGGGTAGGACAGGGAGGGACACCATATATTTT	CASSKGRTGRDTIYF
-	-	TRBV6-2/TRBV6-3	TRBJ1-1	TGTGCCAGCACCCCGGGGGGGAACACTGAAGCTTTCTTT	CASTPGGNTEAFF
-	-	TRBV18	TRBJ1-1	TGTGCCAGCTCACCACTGGGAGAGAACACTGAAGCTTTCTTT	CASSPLGENTEAFF
-	-	TRBV10-3	TRBJ1-4	TGTGCCATCAGTTCGACTTCAACTGGGGAGAGATCAACTAATGAAAAACTGTTTTTT	CAISSTSTGERSTNEKLFF
-	-	TRBV28	TRBJ1-1	TGTGCCAGCAGTTTCCCGGGGAACACTGAAGCTTTCTTT	CASSFPGNTEAFF
-	-	TRBV4-2	TRBJ1-1	TGTGCCAGCAGTCGACAGCAACCCATGAACACTGAAGCTTTCTTT	CASSRQQPMNTEAFF
-	-	TRBV5-1	TRBJ1-6	TGCGCCAGCAGCTTGGTTGGGGGCCAAGATAATTCACCCCTCCACTTT	CASSLVGGQDNSPLHF
TRBD2	-	TRBV11-2	TRBJ2-7	TGTGCCAGCAGCCCCGTCGTAGCGGGAGGAGGCGAGCAGTACTTC	CASSPVVAGGGEQYF
-	-	TRBV9	TRBJ2-1	TGTGCCAGCAGCGTATTGGCAGGGGCAAATGAGCAGTTCTTC	CASSVLAGANEQFF
TRBD1	-	TRBV28	TRBJ1-3	TGTGCCAGCACAGCACGGACAGGGCCAATTGGAAACACCATATATTTT	CASTARTGPIGNTIYF